This T cell receptor beta chain was profiled in a study of blood T cell repertoires in COVID-19. This clone appeared a single time. The same CDR3 is also encoded by other DNA sequences in this sample. This CDR3 has 13 residues. CDR1 and CDR2 (germline): KGHSH, LQKENI. V gave up 3 bases and J gave up 3 bases; unmatched junction bases: 1. Assay used: immunoSEQ multiplex PCR; TCRdb lists only in-frame clones, some missing. The sample carries hundreds of thousands of clones, 65% to 90% recorded once. The J gene is TRBJ1-2, the V gene TRBV18; TRBD1 matches at 7 bases. The specimen was peripheral blood. This sequence originates from a man aged 45-65 years with active or convalescent COVID-19. The DNA for the CDR3 is TGTGCCAGCTCACCCGGGACAGACTATGGCTACACCTTC. Its protein is CASSPGTDYGYTF.